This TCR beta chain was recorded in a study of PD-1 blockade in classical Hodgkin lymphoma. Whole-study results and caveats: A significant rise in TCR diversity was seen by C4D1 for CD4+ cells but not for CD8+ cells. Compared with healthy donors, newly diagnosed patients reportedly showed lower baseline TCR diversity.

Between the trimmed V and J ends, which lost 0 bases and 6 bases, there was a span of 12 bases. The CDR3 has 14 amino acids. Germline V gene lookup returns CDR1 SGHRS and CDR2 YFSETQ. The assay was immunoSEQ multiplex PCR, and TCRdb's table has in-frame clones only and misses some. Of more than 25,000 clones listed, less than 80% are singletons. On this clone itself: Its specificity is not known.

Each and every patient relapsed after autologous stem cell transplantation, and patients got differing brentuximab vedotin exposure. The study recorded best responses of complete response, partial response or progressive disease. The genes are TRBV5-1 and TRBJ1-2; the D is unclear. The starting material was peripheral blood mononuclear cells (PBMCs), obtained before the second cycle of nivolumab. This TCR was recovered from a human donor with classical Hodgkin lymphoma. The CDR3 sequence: CASSLGGDWNGYTF. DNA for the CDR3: TGCGCCAGCAGCTTGGGGGGAGATTGGAATGGCTACACCTTC.